Here is one T cell receptor beta chain with its context. What it recognizes is unknown. The repertoire was sequenced with immunoSEQ multiplex PCR; TCRdb's copy has only in-frame clones and lacks some. The table records tens of thousands of clones, around 96% of them present only once. This CDR3 contains 14 residues. The V and J ends lost 5 bases and 5 bases, in that order; junction bases with no gene match: 9. Germline assignment: CDR1 SGHDT and CDR2 YYEEEE. The sample originates from a study of monozygotic twins with cystic fibrosis. Regarding the study as a whole: V usage most resembled the co-twin in 13 of 16 pairs. Unrelated CF individuals shared fewer identical clonotypes than monozygotic CF twins. In this small cohort, shared CDR3 numbers showed no association with age, concordance or disease severity. Low clonality (median roughly 0.0099) suggested a mostly naive repertoire.

Specimen: blood. This rearrangement joins TRBV5-6 to TRBJ1-1, with TRBD1 matching over 7 bases. This clonotype was sampled from a girl aged 2 to 10 with cystic fibrosis. The CDR3: CASSLTGVGTEAFF. The CDR3 region has the DNA TGTGCCAGCAGTCTTACAGGGGTAGGGACTGAAGCTTTCTTT.